A selection of T cell receptor beta chains follows, all from one sample in a study of shared clonotypes between healthy human individuals. TCRdb's copy holds only in-frame clones and misses some; the assay was immunoSEQ multiplex PCR. Of over a million clones in the sample, around four fifths were seen once. Source material: memory CD4+ T cells sorted from blood. The receptors were gathered from a man younger than 35 in good health. Both conserved end residues are part of each CDR3. D genes are given only for firm matches. Rows may omit the clone size; those that give it use once, few, many or a size class.

v_call	j_call	clone_size	d_call	cdr3_aa	cdr3_nt
TRBV5-4	TRBJ2-2	.	.	CASSFGGADRTGELFF	TGTGCCAGCAGCTTCGGAGGGGCAGATCGCACCGGGGAGCTGTTTTTT
TRBV10-3	TRBJ2-1	few	.	CAIKTREGNEQFF	TGTGCCATCAAAACGCGAGAGGGGAATGAGCAGTTCTTC
TRBV7-2	TRBJ2-7	once	.	CASSPAAGAAYEQYF	TGTGCCAGCAGCCCCGCAGCCGGGGCAGCCTACGAGCAGTACTTC
TRBV5-8	TRBJ2-1	.	TRBD1	CASSPWDRDGEQFF	TGTGCCAGCAGCCCCTGGGACAGGGATGGTGAGCAGTTCTTC
TRBV18	TRBJ1-2	.	.	CASSPDNNYGYTF	TGTGCCAGCTCGCCTGACAATAACTATGGCTACACCTTC
TRBV28	TRBJ2-4	few	.	CASSLGGAKNIQYF	TGTGCCAGCAGTTTGGGGGGTGCCAAAAACATTCAGTACTTC
TRBV5-1	TRBJ2-7	.	.	CASSSTRNSYEQYF	TGCGCCAGCAGCTCCACTCGTAACTCCTACGAGCAGTACTTC
TRBV29-1	TRBJ1-1	few	TRBD1	CSGGQGGTEAFF	TGCAGCGGCGGACAGGGTGGGACTGAAGCTTTCTTT
TRBV10-3	TRBJ1-5	few	.	CAISETQDSNQPQHF	TGTGCCATCAGTGAGACACAGGATAGCAATCAGCCCCAGCATTTT
TRBV2	TRBJ2-3	.	.	CASRGLGSGTDTQYF	TGTGCCAGCAGGGGGCTGGGATCTGGCACAGATACGCAGTATTTT
TRBV6-1	TRBJ2-7	.	.	CASMERGSSYEQYF	TGTGCCAGCATGGAGAGAGGGTCCTCCTACGAGCAGTACTTC
TRBV5-6	TRBJ1-3	.	.	CASSRGGVSGNTIYF	TGTGCCAGCAGCCGAGGAGGTGTCTCTGGAAACACCATATATTTT
TRBV25-1	TRBJ2-2	.	.	CASSEQGPAGELFF	TGTGCCAGCAGCGAACAGGGACCAGCCGGGGAGCTGTTTTTT
TRBV6-6	TRBJ2-5	.	TRBD1	CASSPGTGRGKTQYF	TGTGCCAGCAGCCCAGGGACAGGGAGGGGCAAGACCCAGTACTTC
TRBV2	TRBJ1-6	.	.	CASRDRSNSPLHF	TGTGCCAGCAGAGATCGTTCCAATTCACCCCTCCACTTT
TRBV16	TRBJ2-7	.	.	CASSQSTYEQYF	TGTGCCAGCAGCCAATCGACGTACGAGCAGTACTTC
TRBV18	TRBJ2-3	.	.	CASSPRGYSSTDTQYF	TGTGCCAGCTCACCACGAGGGTATTCTAGCACAGATACGCAGTATTTT
TRBV11-2	TRBJ1-2	once	.	CASSLDYRSRGYGYTF	TGTGCCAGCAGCTTAGATTACAGATCAAGAGGCTATGGCTACACCTTC
TRBV6-1	TRBJ1-6	.	.	CASSAGTSYNSPLHF	TGTGCCAGCAGTGCAGGGACCTCCTATAATTCACCCCTCCACTTT
TRBV9	TRBJ2-1	.	TRBD2	CASSGTSGGAYNEQFF	TGTGCCAGCAGCGGGACTAGCGGGGGGGCCTACAATGAGCAGTTCTTC
TRBV12-5	TRBJ1-1	.	.	CASAFGEKTEAFF	TGTGCTAGTGCTTTCGGGGAAAAAACTGAAGCTTTCTTT
TRBV25-1	TRBJ1-3	.	.	CASETWGSSGNTIYF	TGTGCCAGTGAAACCTGGGGGTCCTCTGGAAACACCATATATTTT
TRBV19	TRBJ1-5	.	TRBD1	CASRETGLNQPQHF	TGTGCCAGTAGAGAGACAGGGCTTAATCAGCCCCAGCATTTT
TRBV11-2	TRBJ2-4	.	TRBD1	CASSSMTGGWNIQYF	TGTGCCAGCAGCTCCATGACAGGGGGCTGGAACATTCAGTACTTC
TRBV11-3	TRBJ2-5	.	.	CASSLDRGTQYF	TGTGCCAGCAGCTTAGATCGTGGGACCCAGTACTTC
TRBV6-5	TRBJ1-1	.	.	CASTLFQGLNTEAFF	TGTGCCAGCACCCTATTTCAGGGACTGAACACTGAAGCTTTCTTT
TRBV6-5	TRBJ2-5	few	.	CASSYSNGQPQYF	TGTGCCAGCAGTTACTCGAACGGCCAACCCCAGTACTTC
TRBV5-1	TRBJ2-3	.	TRBD1	CASSPNRGDTQYF	TGCGCCAGCAGCCCAAACAGGGGAGATACGCAGTATTTT
TRBV19	TRBJ2-6	.	.	CASSNRANVLTF	TGTGCCAGTAGTAATAGGGCCAACGTCCTGACTTTC
TRBV7-8	TRBJ2-7	.	.	CASSLGTALSYEQYF	TGTGCCAGCAGCTTAGGGACAGCGCTATCCTACGAGCAGTACTTC
TRBV5-8	TRBJ1-4	.	.	CASSFRDHRGEKLFF	TGTGCCAGCAGCTTCCGGGACCATAGGGGTGAAAAACTGTTTTTT
TRBV10-3	TRBJ2-7	.	.	CATYRDGTYEQYF	TGTGCCACCTACCGGGACGGAACCTACGAGCAGTACTTC
TRBV5-1	TRBJ2-7	.	.	CASSLEGGPYEQYF	TGCGCCAGCAGCTTGGAGGGCGGACCCTACGAGCAGTACTTC
TRBV10-3	TRBJ1-2	.	.	CAISESWLGQGSGGYTF	TGTGCCATCAGTGAGTCGTGGCTAGGGCAGGGTAGCGGTGGCTACACCTTC
TRBV10-3	TRBJ1-2	.	.	CAITGTLVHGYTF	TGTGCCATCACAGGGACGTTGGTCCATGGCTACACCTTC
TRBV7-2	TRBJ1-1	few	.	CASSLRDNSEAFF	TGTGCCAGCAGCTTACGGGATAACTCTGAAGCTTTCTTT
TRBV19	TRBJ1-2	many	.	CASSRSEFYGYTF	TGTGCCAGTAGTAGGTCCGAATTCTATGGCTACACCTTC
TRBV5-1	TRBJ2-1	.	.	CASRADSPSYNEQFF	TGCGCCAGCAGGGCGGACAGTCCCTCCTACAATGAGCAGTTCTTC
TRBV5-1	TRBJ2-3	.	.	CASRDGRFSTDTQYF	TGCGCCAGCCGAGACGGGCGTTTTAGCACAGATACGCAGTATTTT
TRBV25-1	TRBJ2-2	few	.	CASSWGTVNTGELFF	TGTGCCAGCAGCTGGGGGACCGTGAACACCGGGGAGCTGTTTTTT
TRBV7-2	TRBJ1-6	.	TRBD1	CASRSRQGFNSPLHF	TGTGCCAGCAGGTCTAGACAGGGCTTCAATTCACCCCTCCACTTT
TRBV4-3	TRBJ2-3	.	TRBD2	CASSQGGLPVTDTQYF	TGCGCCAGCAGCCAAGGGGGACTACCGGTCACAGATACGCAGTATTTT
TRBV7-9	TRBJ2-7	.	.	CASRPLTTNYEQYF	TGTGCCAGCAGACCACTGACGACCAACTACGAGCAGTACTTC
TRBV10-2	TRBJ1-6	.	TRBD1	CASSVGQGSSYNSPLHF	TGCGCCAGCAGTGTGGGACAGGGGAGCTCCTATAATTCACCCCTCCACTTT
TRBV11-1	TRBJ2-7	.	TRBD2	CASSFASGGGEQYF	TGTGCCAGCAGCTTCGCCAGCGGGGGAGGGGAGCAGTACTTC
TRBV21-1	TRBJ2-7	.	.	CASRRRQGMREQYF	TGTGCCAGTCGGAGGAGGCAGGGGATGAGGGAGCAGTACTTC
TRBV7-8	TRBJ1-4	.	.	CASSLKWQGSEKLFF	TGTGCCAGCAGCTTAAAATGGCAGGGGTCTGAAAAACTGTTTTTT
TRBV7-8	TRBJ2-1	.	.	CASSIFGTPNEQFF	TGTGCCAGCAGCATTTTCGGGACCCCCAATGAGCAGTTCTTC
TRBV5-1	TRBJ2-3	once	.	CASSLARDTDTQYF	TGCGCCAGCAGCTTGGCCAGAGACACAGATACGCAGTATTTT
TRBV30	TRBJ1-2	.	TRBD1	CAWSVPDRDGGGYTF	TGTGCCTGGAGCGTACCCGACAGGGACGGGGGAGGCTACACCTTC
TRBV6-5	TRBJ1-2	.	.	CASHRDSTGSGYTF	TGTGCCAGTCACCGGGACTCAACTGGGTCTGGCTACACCTTC
TRBV2	TRBJ2-6	.	.	CASSSYHPIQSRANVLTF	TGTGCCAGCAGTTCTTACCATCCGATACAAAGTCGGGCCAACGTCCTGACTTTC